The subject of this entry is one TCR beta chain. This sample is drawn from a study of shared T cell receptors in the human thymus. Clones were read by immunoSEQ multiplex PCR, and TCRdb kept only the in-frame ones, dropping some. The data show hundreds of thousands of clones, around three quarters seen once. Unmatched junction bases numbered 12, after V lost 4 bases and J lost 9 bases. The CDR3 is made up of 15 amino acids. The V gene's germline CDR1 is SGHTA and CDR2 FQGTGA. These data were likewise used in another study, on human thymus T cells. From that paper: Corrective surgery for congenital heart defects was being performed on the healthy Finnish infants who were the donors.

Sequencing used thymocytes. The sequence came from a boy under two years old with a congenital heart defect. The V call is TRBV7-3, the J call TRBJ2-1; 7 nucleotides agree with TRBD2. Written as DNA, the CDR3 is TGTGCCAGCAGCTCGAGGGTGGGACGGGGGGTTGAGCAGTTCTTC. As protein: CASSSRVGRGVEQFF.